These 2 T cell receptor beta chains share one sample of origin, sequenced in a study of T cell repertoires in cytomegalovirus infection. These receptors' antigens are unknown. TCRdb independently ran MiXCR on the reads; one entry per CDR3 protein. The table has approximately 350,000 distinct CDR3 sequences, about 32% seen once. This specimen was cultured PBMCs, taken from culture after CMV antigen stimulation. The receptors here all came from a human donor in good health (CMV status not recorded). Some clones in this sample may be carry-over from other donors' samples.

The chain uses TRBV6-2 or TRBV6-3 and TRBJ2-7, with a possible D match to TRBD1 (5 bases). This CDR3 spans 14 amino acids. With 6 bases removed from V and 3 bases from J, the gap between germline ends came to 15 bases. CDR1 and CDR2 from the germline V gene are MNHEY and SVGEGT. Written as DNA, the CDR3 is TGTGCCAGCAGACGGGCCACAACAGGCTACGAGCAGTACTTC. Translating gives CASRRATTGYEQYF.

The DNA for the CDR3 is TGTGCCTGGAGTCCCCTTTTGGAAGCTTTCTTT. As protein: CAWSPLLEAFF. The genes are TRBV30 and TRBJ1-1; no firm D call. V was pared by 2 bases and J by 8 bases, with 9 bases between. The V gene's germline CDR1 is GTSNPN and CDR2 SVGIG (reference sequence). There are 11 residues in the CDR3.